Listed below are T cell receptor beta chains from one sample, sequenced in a study of immune evolution from preneoplasia to lung adenocarcinoma. The assay was immunoSEQ multiplex PCR, and TCRdb's table has in-frame clones only and misses some. The profile shows 3,000 to 4,500 clones, around four fifths of them singletons. The sample consisted of FFPE adjacent normal lung tissue. The receptor source for this set is a person aged 70 to 85 with lung adenocarcinoma. Both conserved end residues are part of each CDR3. D genes are given only for firm matches. Not every row has a clone size; where given, it reads once, few, many or a size class.

D	V	length	J	size	DNA	CDR3
NA	TRBV30	14	TRBJ2-5	NA	TGTGCCTGGAGTGTGGTAGGGGGCCAAGAGACCCAGTACTTC	CAWSVVGGQETQYF
TRBD1	TRBV14	14	TRBJ1-1	NA	TGTGCCAGCAGGAGCCAGGGGGCTTTCTCTGAAGCTTTCTTT	CASRSQGAFSEAFF
NA	TRBV11-1	14	TRBJ2-5	NA	TGTGCCAGCAACTTCGGAGGATTCGAAGAGACCCAGTACTTC	CASNFGGFEETQYF
NA	TRBV7-6	13	TRBJ1-1	NA	TGTGCCAGCAGCTTTCAGGGGATGACTGAAGCTTTCTTT	CASSFQGMTEAFF
NA	TRBV7-3	15	TRBJ2-2	NA	TGTGCCAGCAGCAAAACAGGTTCGAACACCGGGGAGCTGTTTTTT	CASSKTGSNTGELFF
NA	TRBV19	13	TRBJ2-7	NA	TGTGCCAGTAGTATAGTAGGGGCCTACGAGCAGTACTTC	CASSIVGAYEQYF
NA	TRBV9	12	TRBJ1-3	NA	TGTGCCAGCAGCCGCTCGGGAAACACCATATATTTT	CASSRSGNTIYF
TRBD1	TRBV7-2	15	TRBJ1-3	NA	TGTGCCAGCAGCTTAGCCCAGGGGGTGGGAAACACCATATATTTT	CASSLAQGVGNTIYF
NA	TRBV6-5	15	TRBJ1-2	NA	TGTGCCAGCAGTTCCCAAGGGGGGCCTAACTATGGCTACACCTTC	CASSSQGGPNYGYTF
NA	TRBV11-2	13	TRBJ1-2	NA	TGTGCCAGCAGCCCCGACAGCCGAGGGGGCTACACCTTC	CASSPDSRGGYTF
NA	TRBV12-5	13	TRBJ2-3	NA	TGTGCTAGTGGCCAAGCGGGTTTACATACGCAGTATTTT	CASGQAGLHTQYF
TRBD2	TRBV28	13	TRBJ2-1	NA	TGTGCCAACAGCGGGAGGGCTAAAGATGAGCAGTTCTTC	CANSGRAKDEQFF
TRBD1	TRBV5-1	14	TRBJ2-7	NA	TGCGCCAGCAAAACCGGGACAGGGGGCTACGAGCAGTACTTC	CASKTGTGGYEQYF
NA	TRBV5-1	13	TRBJ1-4	NA	TGCGCCAGCAGCTTGTCCGGGGAGTCCCGACTGTTTTTT	CASSLSGESRLFF
TRBD2	TRBV2	17	TRBJ2-2	few	TGTGCCAGCAGGGTCGGCGGGGGGCTCGCGAACACCGGGGAGCTGTTTTTT	CASRVGGGLANTGELFF
NA	TRBV6-5	13	TRBJ1-3	NA	TGTGCCAGCAGTTACTCGATTTTCGGGGCCATATATTTT	CASSYSIFGAIYF
NA	TRBV30	12	TRBJ1-2	once	TGTGCCTGGAGTGTCCAGGAATCTGGCTACACCTTC	CAWSVQESGYTF
TRBD2	TRBV19	15	TRBJ2-7	NA	TGTGCCAGTAGTATAGGCGGCCTAGCGGCCTACGAGCAGTACTTC	CASSIGGLAAYEQYF
NA	TRBV5-4	15	TRBJ2-3	NA	TGTGCCAGCAGCTTGTTCCACCGGGGCACAGATACGCAGTATTTT	CASSLFHRGTDTQYF
NA	TRBV6-6	14	TRBJ1-4	NA	TGTGCCAGCAGTTACAGTGCAACTAATGAAAAACTGTTTTTT	CASSYSATNEKLFF
NA	TRBV5-1	14	TRBJ2-5	large	TGCGCCAGCAGCCCCACGTTAAACCAAGAGACCCAGTACTTC	CASSPTLNQETQYF
NA	TRBV29-1	13	TRBJ2-3	large	TGCAGCGCAACAGAAGGGGTGGGGGATACGCAGTATTTT	CSATEGVGDTQYF
NA	TRBV29-1	13	TRBJ1-4	NA	TGCAGCGTTGAGGACCTAAAAAGAGAAAAACTGTTTTTT	CSVEDLKREKLFF
NA	TRBV21-1	10	TRBJ1-1	NA	TGTGCCAGCAGCAAAGATGGAGGACCTTTT	CASSKDGGPF
TRBD2	TRBV7-2	13	TRBJ2-1	once	TGTGCCAGCAGCTTTAAGCCTAGCGGGAGGCTGTTCTTC	CASSFKPSGRLFF
NA	TRBV4-1	14	TRBJ1-2	NA	TGCGCCAGCAGCCAAGAGGGAAGATCCTATGGCTACACCTTC	CASSQEGRSYGYTF
TRBD2	TRBV19	15	TRBJ2-1	NA	TGTGCCAGTAGTATAGCCGGGACTAGCGAACATGAGCAGTTCTTC	CASSIAGTSEHEQFF
NA	TRBV6-6	15	TRBJ2-2	once	TGTGCCAGCAGAGTGGTACAGGCGAACACCGGGGAGCTGTTTTTT	CASRVVQANTGELFF
NA	TRBV6-6	12	TRBJ1-5	NA	TGTGCCAGCACCCCTGGTCATCAGCCCCAGCATTTT	CASTPGHQPQHF
TRBD1	TRBV11-2	14	TRBJ1-5	NA	TGTGCCAGCAGCCCGACAGGGGGCAATCAGCCCCAGCATTTT	CASSPTGGNQPQHF
NA	TRBV5-1	15	TRBJ2-2	NA	TGCGCCAGCAGCTTGAAAACGGGGGTAACCGGGGAGCTGTTTTTT	CASSLKTGVTGELFF
NA	TRBV27	15	TRBJ2-1	NA	TGTGCCAGCAGTTTATCGAGGGGACTTCTTAATGAGCAGTTCTTC	CASSLSRGLLNEQFF
TRBD1	TRBV6-1	12	TRBJ1-2	few	TGTGCCAGCAGTCAAACAGGGGCTGGCTACACCTTC	CASSQTGAGYTF
NA	TRBV7-2	14	TRBJ2-3	NA	TGTGCCAGCAGCTTAGGGACGAGCACAGATACGCAGTATTTT	CASSLGTSTDTQYF
NA	TRBV6-5	11	TRBJ2-7	NA	TGTGCTAGCAGTCGAGTGGGAGAGCAGTACTTC	CASSRVGEQYF
NA	TRBV7-9	12	TRBJ2-3	NA	TGTGCCAGCAGCTCCGGGGACCCTACGCAGTATTTT	CASSSGDPTQYF
TRBD2	TRBV29-1	14	TRBJ2-7	few	TGCAGCGTACCCGGGGTAGCGGGGATCGACGAGCAGTACTTC	CSVPGVAGIDEQYF
NA	TRBV30	11	TRBJ1-2	NA	TGTGCCTGCTCCCCGGGGGGACCCTACACCTTC	CACSPGGPYTF
NA	TRBV30	13	TRBJ1-5	NA	TGTGCCTGGAGTCTCGGGGTCAATCAGCCCCAGCATTTT	CAWSLGVNQPQHF